These T cell receptor beta chains were read from a single sample in a study of blood T cell repertoires in COVID-19. Sequenced by immunoSEQ multiplex PCR; TCRdb stores in-frame clones only, minus some. This sample has 150,000 to 200,000 clones, with roughly 84% found just once. Sample: PBMCs or T cells enriched from blood (not recorded which). These receptors were collected from a human donor with acute COVID-19. The donor label of this sample is uncertain. Each CDR3 is given with its conserved first and last residue. The D gene is left open where the match is weak. Expanded clones are given a class, and other clones once, few, many or no size at all.

D gene	V gene	J gene	clone size	CDR3 DNA	CDR3 protein
NA	TRBV6-2/TRBV6-3	TRBJ2-7	NA	TGTGCCAGCAGTTATCTGTCAGGAGGCGTCTCCTACGAGCAGTACTTC	CASSYLSGGVSYEQYF
TRBD2	TRBV7-2	TRBJ2-1	NA	TGTGCCAGCAGCTTAGTGGCGTCTAGCGGGGGGGCCCACAATGAGCAGTTCTTC	CASSLVASSGGAHNEQFF
TRBD1	TRBV7-8	TRBJ1-6	NA	TGTGCCAGCTCCCGCTCGACAGGGAAAGACTCACCCCTCCACTTT	CASSRSTGKDSPLHF
NA	TRBV7-2	TRBJ2-3	NA	TGTGCCAGCAAACTTGGTCCGGAGCGTAATACGCAGTATTTT	CASKLGPERNTQYF
NA	TRBV3-1/TRBV3-2	TRBJ1-2	NA	TGTGCCAGCAGCCAAGTACGGTGGACAGCTCAAGATGGCTACACCTTC	CASSQVRWTAQDGYTF
NA	TRBV7-2	TRBJ1-1	NA	TGTGCCAGCAGCTTAGGACACCAGAACACTGAAGCTTTCTTT	CASSLGHQNTEAFF
TRBD2	TRBV5-4	TRBJ2-3	NA	TGTGCCAGCAGCCAGGGACTAGCCGCAGATACGCAGTATTTT	CASSQGLAADTQYF
TRBD1	TRBV27	TRBJ2-7	NA	TGTGCCAGCAGTTACGACGGGACAGAGTACGAGCAGTACTTC	CASSYDGTEYEQYF
TRBD2	TRBV7-9	TRBJ2-3	NA	TGTGCCAGCAGCTTAATCATCAGCGGGGGACCCACAGATACGCAGTATTTT	CASSLIISGGPTDTQYF
NA	TRBV5-6	TRBJ2-7	NA	TGTGCCAGCGGGAAGGAGGGGCGAACCTACGAGCAGTACTTC	CASGKEGRTYEQYF
NA	TRBV27	TRBJ1-2	NA	NA	CASSSSGQGASGYTF
NA	TRBV19	TRBJ1-6	NA	TGTGCCAGTAGTATCAACCAGGGAGGGACCTATAATTCACCCCTCCACTTT	CASSINQGGTYNSPLHF
TRBD1	TRBV27	TRBJ2-7	NA	TGTGCCAGCAGGATGGACAGGGGCCTCGCCTACGAGCAGTACTTC	CASRMDRGLAYEQYF
NA	TRBV5-1	TRBJ2-1	NA	TGCGCCAGCTTCCAGGGGGGATCCTACAATGAGCAGTTCTTC	CASFQGGSYNEQFF
NA	TRBV11-2	TRBJ2-7	NA	TGTGCCAGCAGCTTAGATCGAACAGCTCGTACCTACGAGCAGTACTTC	CASSLDRTARTYEQYF
TRBD1	TRBV2	TRBJ1-5	NA	TGTGCCAGCAGTAGTAACAGGGGCGGTCAGCCCCAGCATTTT	CASSSNRGGQPQHF
NA	TRBV4-1	TRBJ1-1	NA	TGCGCCAGCAGCCCCGACGCTAGCTTTCGTGGGCCCGGGAACACTGAAGCTTTCTTT	CASSPDASFRGPGNTEAFF
TRBD1	TRBV14	TRBJ2-1	NA	TGTGCCAGCAGCCCAGACAGGGGACACTCCTACAATGAGCAGTTCTTC	CASSPDRGHSYNEQFF
NA	TRBV4-1	TRBJ2-7	NA	TGCGCCAGCAGGCACGTTGGGGGGACCTACGAGCAGTACTTC	CASRHVGGTYEQYF
NA	TRBV15	TRBJ2-5	NA	TGTGCCACCAGCAGAGGCGGGATGCAAGAGACCCAGTACTTC	CATSRGGMQETQYF
TRBD1	TRBV6-5	TRBJ1-2	NA	TGTGCCAGCAGTTACCGCCGGGACAGGGGGCACGGCTACACCTTC	CASSYRRDRGHGYTF
TRBD1	TRBV7-9	TRBJ1-2	NA	TGTGCCAGCAGCGATCCAGCGGGACAGGCGAACTATGGCTACACCTTC	CASSDPAGQANYGYTF
NA	TRBV5-8	TRBJ1-2	NA	TGTGCCAGCAGCCCGTTGGGACAATGGGGCTACACCTTC	CASSPLGQWGYTF
TRBD2	TRBV2	TRBJ2-6	NA	TGTGCCAGCGGGAGCGGGGGGCACTCTGGGGCCAACGTCCTGACTTTC	CASGSGGHSGANVLTF
TRBD1	TRBV12-5	TRBJ1-3	NA	TGTGCTAGTGGCCCACCGGGACAGGGAAACACCATATATTTT	CASGPPGQGNTIYF
TRBD2	TRBV2	TRBJ2-1	NA	TGTGCCAGCAGTGTAGGACTAGCGGGGGGATTTTACAATGAGCAGTTCTTC	CASSVGLAGGFYNEQFF
TRBD1	TRBV9	TRBJ2-6	NA	TGTGCCAGCAGCGCTCACTTCAAGAGGGACAGGGCTGGGGCCAACGTCCTGACTTTC	CASSAHFKRDRAGANVLTF
NA	TRBV30	TRBJ2-3	NA	TGTGCCTGGAGTCGTGGCGGGCTGGTGGATACGCAGTATTTT	CAWSRGGLVDTQYF
TRBD1	TRBV6-6	TRBJ1-1	NA	TGTGCCAGCAGACGACATGGACAGGGGGCTAAGAACACTGAAGCTTTCTTT	CASRRHGQGAKNTEAFF
NA	TRBV2	TRBJ1-1	NA	TGTGCCAGCAGTGATAATGGGCCAGCCGAGGCTTTCTTT	CASSDNGPAEAFF
TRBD1	TRBV7-2	TRBJ1-1	NA	TGTGCCAGCGAAGGGGGACAGGGGTTCACTGAAGCTTTCTTT	CASEGGQGFTEAFF
NA	TRBV29-1	TRBJ2-7	NA	TGCAGCGCGAGGGGCAGGGACTCCTACGAGCAGTACTTC	CSARGRDSYEQYF
NA	TRBV12-3/TRBV12-4	TRBJ2-5	NA	TGTGCCAGCAGCCCGCCTATTCAAGAGACCCAGTACTTC	CASSPPIQETQYF
TRBD1	TRBV5-8	TRBJ2-7	NA	TGTGCCAGCAGCTTGGGGACAGGGGGCCAGGAGCAGTACTTC	CASSLGTGGQEQYF
NA	TRBV18	TRBJ1-4	NA	TGTGCCAGCTCCCCGGAGGCAGGGGACGAAAAACTGTTTTTT	CASSPEAGDEKLFF
NA	TRBV19	TRBJ1-1	NA	TGTGCCAGTACGGGGATTGGGAACACTGAAGCTTTCTTT	CASTGIGNTEAFF
TRBD1	TRBV2	TRBJ1-6	NA	TGTGCCAGCACCGGGACAGGGGGCATGTCACCCCTCCACTTT	CASTGTGGMSPLHF
TRBD1	TRBV6-1	TRBJ2-7	once	TGTGCCAGCAGTGTGACCCGGGACAGGGAAAGCTCCTACGAGCAGTACTTC	CASSVTRDRESSYEQYF
NA	TRBV7-9	TRBJ2-1	few	TGTGCCAGCTCCCGAAACGGGGTGGGGGAGCAGTTCTTC	CASSRNGVGEQFF
TRBD1	TRBV24-1	TRBJ2-3	NA	TGTGCCACCAGTGATCGCCGGGACAGGGGGCGTCGCACAGATACGCAGTATTTT	CATSDRRDRGRRTDTQYF
NA	TRBV2	TRBJ2-7	NA	TGTGCCAGCACGGTAGAAGAGGGAAGGTACGAGCAGTACTTC	CASTVEEGRYEQYF
TRBD2	TRBV7-8	TRBJ2-7	NA	TGTGCCAGCAGCTTAGAAGCGGGGGCTGCCTACGAGCAGTACTTC	CASSLEAGAAYEQYF
TRBD1	TRBV24-1	TRBJ1-1	NA	TGTGCCACCAGTTCACAGGGGGCGCAAGCTTTCTTT	CATSSQGAQAFF
NA	TRBV6-2/TRBV6-3	TRBJ2-2	NA	TGTGCCAGCAGTTACCCCGATAGCGGAGACACCGGGGAGCTGTTTTTT	CASSYPDSGDTGELFF
TRBD1	TRBV7-9	TRBJ1-1	NA	TGTGCCAGCAGCTCAGTCGACAGGGCGGCTTTCTTT	CASSSVDRAAFF
TRBD2	TRBV4-2	TRBJ2-5	once	TGTGCCAGCAGCCAAGACCCAGCGGGGGCCTACCAAGAGACCCAGTACTTC	CASSQDPAGAYQETQYF
NA	TRBV5-1	TRBJ2-2	NA	TGCGCCAGCAGCTTGGCCGGCGGGCCTCGTACGGGGGAGCTGTTTTTT	CASSLAGGPRTGELFF
TRBD1	TRBV27	TRBJ1-4	NA	TGTGCCAGCAGTTCCCCGACCTTGACAGGGGATGAAAAACTGTTTTTT	CASSSPTLTGDEKLFF
NA	TRBV6-6	TRBJ2-2	NA	TGTGCCAGCAGCTCCGACAGGTGGGCCGGGGAGCTGTTTTTT	CASSSDRWAGELFF
NA	TRBV6-5	TRBJ1-1	NA	TGTGCCAGCAGTTATTCTTGGGCTTCAAACACTGAAGCTTTCTTT	CASSYSWASNTEAFF
NA	TRBV19	TRBJ2-7	NA	TGTGCCAGTAGTGCATTGACAGGTTACGCCTACGAGCAGTACTTC	CASSALTGYAYEQYF
TRBD1	TRBV27	TRBJ2-7	NA	TGTGCCAGCAGTTTTGGGGACAGGGGAAGAGACGAGCAGTACTTC	CASSFGDRGRDEQYF
TRBD1	TRBV28	TRBJ1-3	NA	TGTGCCAGCAGAGGGACAGCTTTGCGACGCTCTGGAAACACCATATATTTT	CASRGTALRRSGNTIYF
NA	TRBV6-5	TRBJ1-4	NA	TGTGCCAGCAGTTACTCAGGCGGGTTGGGAAAACTGTTTTTT	CASSYSGGLGKLFF
NA	TRBV5-5	TRBJ1-5	NA	TGTGCCAGCAGCTTAGGGGCATCGGGCAATCAGCCCCAGCATTTT	CASSLGASGNQPQHF
TRBD2	TRBV6-2/TRBV6-3	TRBJ2-6	NA	TGTGCCAGCAGTCCACTACTAGCGGGGGGCCGTGCTGGGGCCAACGTCCTGACTTTC	CASSPLLAGGRAGANVLTF
TRBD1	TRBV19	TRBJ2-1	NA	TGTGCCAGTAGTGGTACCGGGACAGCCTACAATGAGCAGTTCTTC	CASSGTGTAYNEQFF
NA	TRBV18	TRBJ1-3	NA	TGTGCCAGCTCACCGGGCGCAGGGGCTCGAAACACCATATATTTT	CASSPGAGARNTIYF
TRBD1	TRBV5-1	TRBJ1-3	NA	TGCGCCAGCAGACCGGACAGGGCCGGAAACACCATATATTTT	CASRPDRAGNTIYF